This is a list of T cell receptor beta chains from one sample in a study of T cells in localized non-small cell lung cancer. Method: immunoSEQ multiplex PCR; TCRdb's copy keeps in-frame clones and lacks some. The table records 3,500 to 4,000 clones, 25% to 35% of them present only once. The specimen comprised normal lung tissue next to the tumor, sampled before any cancer treatment. These receptors were collected from a woman aged 35 to 70 with stage I lung adenocarcinoma. The CDR3 runs from the conserved cysteine through the conserved F or W. D genes are given only for firm matches. Clone size is not always given. Where it is, it says once, few, many or a class for expanded clones.

V gene: TRBV5-1; D gene: NA; J gene: TRBJ1-6; clone size: NA; CDR3 DNA: TGCGCCAGCAGCTTGGAGGGGGGAGGCGGATCACCCCTCCACTTT; CDR3 protein: CASSLEGGGGSPLHF
V gene: TRBV11-3; D gene: TRBD2; J gene: TRBJ2-3; clone size: NA; CDR3 DNA: TGTGCCAGCAGCCTTAAGGCGGGAGGCGCAGATACGCAGTATTTT; CDR3 protein: CASSLKAGGADTQYF
V gene: TRBV19; D gene: NA; J gene: TRBJ1-6; clone size: NA; CDR3 DNA: TGTGCCACCAACCCAGGGGAATCCGGTAATTCACCCCTCCACTTT; CDR3 protein: CATNPGESGNSPLHF
V gene: TRBV29-1; D gene: NA; J gene: TRBJ2-7; clone size: once; CDR3 DNA: TGCAGCGTTGAAGATGGCAGCCTCTACGAGCAGTACTTC; CDR3 protein: CSVEDGSLYEQYF
V gene: TRBV9; D gene: NA; J gene: TRBJ2-1; clone size: NA; CDR3 DNA: TGTGCCAGCAGCGTAGTTGAGGTCGGTGAGCAGTTCTTC; CDR3 protein: CASSVVEVGEQFF
V gene: TRBV19; D gene: NA; J gene: TRBJ1-1; clone size: NA; CDR3 DNA: TGTGCCAGTATCAGGAGGACTGAAGCTTTCTTT; CDR3 protein: CASIRRTEAFF
V gene: TRBV6-8; D gene: NA; J gene: TRBJ1-3; clone size: NA; CDR3 DNA: TGTGCCAGCGTAGGATGGGGAAACACCATATATTTT; CDR3 protein: CASVGWGNTIYF
V gene: TRBV9; D gene: TRBD1; J gene: TRBJ2-7; clone size: NA; CDR3 DNA: TGTGCCAGCAAATCTTCTGACAGGGGCGGCTACGAGCAGTACTTC; CDR3 protein: CASKSSDRGGYEQYF
V gene: TRBV5-1; D gene: NA; J gene: TRBJ1-4; clone size: NA; CDR3 DNA: TGCGCCAGCAGCTTGCGGGACTTCCGTGGTGAAAAACTGTTTTTT; CDR3 protein: CASSLRDFRGEKLFF
V gene: TRBV18; D gene: NA; J gene: TRBJ2-5; clone size: once; CDR3 DNA: TGTGCCAGCTCACCACAGGGGGTTAAGAGAGCAGAGACCCAGTACTTC; CDR3 protein: CASSPQGVKRAETQYF
V gene: TRBV30; D gene: TRBD1; J gene: TRBJ2-7; clone size: NA; CDR3 DNA: TGTGCCTGGAGCCCGACAGGGAACGAGCAGTACTTC; CDR3 protein: CAWSPTGNEQYF
V gene: TRBV11-3; D gene: TRBD1; J gene: TRBJ2-7; clone size: large; CDR3 DNA: TGTGCCAGCAGCCTCGGACAGGGTCCCAAGGCCTACGAGCAGTACTTC; CDR3 protein: CASSLGQGPKAYEQYF
V gene: TRBV29-1; D gene: NA; J gene: TRBJ2-7; clone size: NA; CDR3 DNA: TGCAGCGTTGCTGAGGCCGGCTACGAGCAGTACTTC; CDR3 protein: CSVAEAGYEQYF
V gene: TRBV9; D gene: NA; J gene: TRBJ1-1; clone size: few; CDR3 DNA: TGTGCCAGCACCAAAGTTCGGAGCAACACTGAAGCTTTCTTT; CDR3 protein: CASTKVRSNTEAFF
V gene: TRBV9; D gene: TRBD1; J gene: TRBJ1-1; clone size: NA; CDR3 DNA: TGTGCCAGCGGGAGGGACAGGGAGAACACTGAAGCTTTCTTT; CDR3 protein: CASGRDRENTEAFF
V gene: TRBV1; D gene: NA; J gene: TRBJ2-1; clone size: NA; CDR3 DNA: TGCGCCAGCAGCCAAGCGGAAAAGAGGGGCAATGAGCAGTTCTTC; CDR3 protein: CASSQAEKRGNEQFF
V gene: TRBV29-1; D gene: TRBD2; J gene: TRBJ2-5; clone size: once; CDR3 DNA: TGCAGCGTGACCCTAGCGGGAGTGGTGGAGACCCAGTACTTC; CDR3 protein: CSVTLAGVVETQYF
V gene: TRBV11-3; D gene: TRBD2; J gene: TRBJ2-1; clone size: many; CDR3 DNA: TGTGCCAGCAGCTTAGATTCACTTCCGGGACTAGCGGGGGGCTACAATGAGCAGTTCTTC; CDR3 protein: CASSLDSLPGLAGGYNEQFF
V gene: TRBV11-3; D gene: NA; J gene: TRBJ1-1; clone size: NA; CDR3 DNA: TGTGCCAGCAGCTTGGTGGCAGCCAGTGACTCGAACACTGAAGCTTTCTTT; CDR3 protein: CASSLVAASDSNTEAFF
V gene: TRBV29-1; D gene: TRBD1; J gene: TRBJ2-7; clone size: few; CDR3 DNA: TGCAGCGTTGCAAAGAACAGGGGTTCCTACGAGCAGTACTTC; CDR3 protein: CSVAKNRGSYEQYF
V gene: TRBV30; D gene: NA; J gene: TRBJ1-5; clone size: few; CDR3 DNA: TGTGCCTGGAGTGTACGCTCCAATCAGCCCCAGCATTTT; CDR3 protein: CAWSVRSNQPQHF
V gene: TRBV19; D gene: TRBD1; J gene: TRBJ2-5; clone size: few; CDR3 DNA: TGTGCCAGTACTTCAAAGGGACAGCAGCAAGAGACCCAGTACTTC; CDR3 protein: CASTSKGQQQETQYF
V gene: TRBV6-8; D gene: NA; J gene: TRBJ2-2; clone size: medium-sized; CDR3 DNA: TGTGCCAGCCGTTCCCCCGGGGACTGGCCGGTCACCGGGGAGCTGTTTTTT; CDR3 protein: CASRSPGDWPVTGELFF
V gene: TRBV28; D gene: NA; J gene: TRBJ1-1; clone size: NA; CDR3 DNA: TGTGCCAGCAGTATATCAGGGAGGGCTGAAGCTTTCTTT; CDR3 protein: CASSISGRAEAFF
V gene: TRBV9; D gene: NA; J gene: TRBJ1-4; clone size: few; CDR3 DNA: TGTGCCAGCAGCGTAGGGAGACAGGCCTCTCGGGAAAAACTGTTTTTT; CDR3 protein: CASSVGRQASREKLFF
V gene: TRBV9; D gene: NA; J gene: TRBJ2-5; clone size: NA; CDR3 DNA: TGTGCCAGCAGCGCCCTGACGGGGCAGGAAGAGACCCAGTACTTC; CDR3 protein: CASSALTGQEETQYF
V gene: TRBV18; D gene: NA; J gene: TRBJ2-5; clone size: NA; CDR3 DNA: TGTGCCAGCTCACCATCGCGGAGCAGGGGAAACCAAGAGACCCAGTACTTC; CDR3 protein: CASSPSRSRGNQETQYF
V gene: TRBV6-8; D gene: TRBD1; J gene: TRBJ1-1; clone size: NA; CDR3 DNA: TGTGCCATCAGTCAGACAGGGGCAGGGGACACTGAAGCTTTCTTT; CDR3 protein: CAISQTGAGDTEAFF
V gene: TRBV25-1; D gene: TRBD1; J gene: TRBJ1-1; clone size: NA; CDR3 DNA: TGTGCCAGCAGTAAAACAGGGGGATTGGGGACTGAAGCTTTCTTT; CDR3 protein: CASSKTGGLGTEAFF
V gene: TRBV19; D gene: NA; J gene: TRBJ1-2; clone size: NA; CDR3 DNA: TGTGCCAGTAGGACGTATGGGGGTATGGAGACGCCAGCCCCCTATGGCTACACCTTC; CDR3 protein: CASRTYGGMETPAPYGYTF